This TCR beta chain was recorded in a study of T cell responses to AZD1222 COVID-19 vaccine. Whole-study findings and limits: Donor demographics were predominantly white British with a female majority; clonal diversity may be underestimated. Dominant CD4 TCR responses targeted spike regions 160-218 and 743-854.

TCRdb's copy holds only in-frame clones and misses some; the assay was immunoSEQ multiplex PCR. Among about 83,000 clones, approximately 85% were seen once, and the ten largest hold about 3.5%. As to this clone: The antigen is undetermined.

Timing groups of about 4 and about 12 weeks for second doses were pooled. This CDR3 region has 14 residues. With V trimmed by 5 bases and J by 5 bases, 8 bases remained unmatched. Looked up from germline, CDR1 is LNHDA and CDR2 is SQIVND (reference sequence). V is TRBV19 and J is TRBJ1-2, with 7 bases identical to TRBD1. Sample: peripheral blood, taken 28 days after the second AZD1222 dose. This sequence originates from an adult who received the AZD1222 COVID-19 vaccine. CDR3 in DNA: TGTGCCAGTAGTGCACAAACGGGACAGTATGGCTACACCTTC. Its translation is CASSAQTGQYGYTF.